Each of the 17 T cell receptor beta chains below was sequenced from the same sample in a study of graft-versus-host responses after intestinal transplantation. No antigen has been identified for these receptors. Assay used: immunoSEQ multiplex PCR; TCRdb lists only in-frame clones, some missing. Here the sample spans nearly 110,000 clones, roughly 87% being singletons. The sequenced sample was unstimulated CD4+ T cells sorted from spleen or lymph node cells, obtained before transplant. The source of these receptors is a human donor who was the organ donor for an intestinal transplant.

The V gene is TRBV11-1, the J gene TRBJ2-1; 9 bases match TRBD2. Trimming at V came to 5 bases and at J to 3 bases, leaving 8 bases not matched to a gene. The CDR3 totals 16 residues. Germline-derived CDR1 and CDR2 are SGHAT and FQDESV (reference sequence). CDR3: CASSRGLAVNYNEQFF. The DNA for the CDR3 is TGTGCCAGCAGCCGGGGACTAGCAGTGAACTACAATGAGCAGTTCTTC.

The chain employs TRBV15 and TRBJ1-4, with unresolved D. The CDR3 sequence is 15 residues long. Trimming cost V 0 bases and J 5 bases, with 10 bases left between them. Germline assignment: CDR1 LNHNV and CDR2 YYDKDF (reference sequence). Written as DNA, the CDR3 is TGTGCCACCAGCAGAGATCTCCATCAAAATGAAAAACTGTTTTTT. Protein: CATSRDLHQNEKLFF.

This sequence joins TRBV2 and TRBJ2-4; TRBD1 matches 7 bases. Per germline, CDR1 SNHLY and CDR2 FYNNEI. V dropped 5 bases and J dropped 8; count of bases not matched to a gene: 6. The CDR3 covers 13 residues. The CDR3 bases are TGTGCCAGCAGTCGGGACAGTAAGGACATTCAGTACTTC. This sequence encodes CASSRDSKDIQYF.

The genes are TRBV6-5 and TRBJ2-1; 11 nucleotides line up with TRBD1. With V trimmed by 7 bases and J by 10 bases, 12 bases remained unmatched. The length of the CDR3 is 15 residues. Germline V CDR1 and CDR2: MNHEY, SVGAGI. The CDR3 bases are TGTGCCAGCATGGGTAGAGGACAGGGGGCATCGGAGCAGTTCTTC. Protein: CASMGRGQGASEQFF.

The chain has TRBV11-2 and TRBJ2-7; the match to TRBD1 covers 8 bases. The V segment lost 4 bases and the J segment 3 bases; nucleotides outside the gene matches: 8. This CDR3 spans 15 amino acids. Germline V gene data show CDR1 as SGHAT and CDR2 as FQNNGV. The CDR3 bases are TGTGCCAGCAGCTATTCGGACAGGGTTGGCTACGAGCAGTACTTC. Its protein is CASSYSDRVGYEQYF.

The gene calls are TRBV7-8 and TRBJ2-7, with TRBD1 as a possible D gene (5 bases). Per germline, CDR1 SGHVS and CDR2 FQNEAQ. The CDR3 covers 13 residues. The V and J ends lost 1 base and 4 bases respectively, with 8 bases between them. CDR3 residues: CASSLGTPYEQYF. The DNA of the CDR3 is TGTGCCAGCAGCTTAGGGACACCGTACGAGCAGTACTTC.

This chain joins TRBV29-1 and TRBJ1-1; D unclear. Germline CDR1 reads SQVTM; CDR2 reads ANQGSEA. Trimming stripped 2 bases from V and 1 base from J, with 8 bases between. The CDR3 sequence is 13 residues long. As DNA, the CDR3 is TGCAGCGTTGAACAACAATGGAACACTGAAGCTTTCTTT. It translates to CSVEQQWNTEAFF.

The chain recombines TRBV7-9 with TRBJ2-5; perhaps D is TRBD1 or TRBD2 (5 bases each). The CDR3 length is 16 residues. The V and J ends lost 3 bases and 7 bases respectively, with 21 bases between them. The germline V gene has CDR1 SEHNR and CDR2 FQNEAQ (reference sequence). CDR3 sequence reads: CASSLFSGTPRRTQYF. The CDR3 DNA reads TGTGCCAGCAGCTTGTTCTCCGGGACCCCTAGACGGACCCAGTACTTC.

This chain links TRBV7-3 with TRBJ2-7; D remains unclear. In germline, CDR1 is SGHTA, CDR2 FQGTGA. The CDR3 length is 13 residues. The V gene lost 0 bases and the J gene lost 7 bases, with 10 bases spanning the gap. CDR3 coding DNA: TGTGCCAGCAGCTTAACCCTTGGAAGGGAGCAGTACTTC. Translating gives CASSLTLGREQYF.

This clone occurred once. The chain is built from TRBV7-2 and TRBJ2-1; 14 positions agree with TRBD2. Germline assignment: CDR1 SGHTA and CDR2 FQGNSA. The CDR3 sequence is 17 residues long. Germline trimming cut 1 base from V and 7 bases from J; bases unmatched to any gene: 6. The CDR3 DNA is TGTGCCAGCAGCTTAGATGGGACTAGCGGGGGATCGAATGAGCAGTTCTTC. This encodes CASSLDGTSGGSNEQFF.

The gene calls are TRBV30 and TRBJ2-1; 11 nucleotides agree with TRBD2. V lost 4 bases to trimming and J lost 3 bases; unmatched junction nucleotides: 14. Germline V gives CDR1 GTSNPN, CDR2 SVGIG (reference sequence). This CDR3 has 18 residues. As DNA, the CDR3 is TGTGCCTGGACTCGGTTGTTAGCGGGAGGGACAAACTACAATGAGCAGTTCTTC. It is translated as CAWTRLLAGGTNYNEQFF.

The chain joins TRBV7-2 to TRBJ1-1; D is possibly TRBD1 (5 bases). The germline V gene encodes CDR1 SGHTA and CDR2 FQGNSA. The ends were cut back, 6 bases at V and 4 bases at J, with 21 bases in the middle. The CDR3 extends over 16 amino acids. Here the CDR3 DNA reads TGTGCCAGCAGGCCTGGGACTGCTCGAGGGATCACTGAAGCTTTCTTT. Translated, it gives CASRPGTARGITEAFF.

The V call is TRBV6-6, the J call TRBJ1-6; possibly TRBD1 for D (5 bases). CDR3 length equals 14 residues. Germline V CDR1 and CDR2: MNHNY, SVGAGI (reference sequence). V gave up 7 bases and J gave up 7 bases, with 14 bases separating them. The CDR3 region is CASTRGGGNSPLHF. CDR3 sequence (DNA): TGTGCCAGCACTCGCGGCGGGGGAAATTCACCCCTCCACTTT.

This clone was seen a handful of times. The CDR3 DNA follows: TGTGCCAGCGTTAACAGGGGAGGAAAAAACATTCAGTACTTC. Amino acids: CASVNRGGKNIQYF. The rearrangement uses TRBV6-1 and TRBJ2-4; D might be TRBD1 (7 bases). Germline CDR1 reads MNHNS; CDR2 reads SASEGT. V dropped 8 bases and J dropped 4 bases, with 15 bases sitting between them. The CDR3 runs 14 residues.

The CDR3 DNA reads TGTGCCAGCAGTGATGACAGATACACTGAAGCTTTCTTT. This translates into CASSDDRYTEAFF. This chain joins TRBV2 and TRBJ1-1, with D perhaps TRBD1 (5 bases). Trimming left V 3 bases short and J 3 bases short, with 8 bases between. This CDR3 contains 13 residues. Germline V gene data show CDR1 as SNHLY and CDR2 as FYNNEI.

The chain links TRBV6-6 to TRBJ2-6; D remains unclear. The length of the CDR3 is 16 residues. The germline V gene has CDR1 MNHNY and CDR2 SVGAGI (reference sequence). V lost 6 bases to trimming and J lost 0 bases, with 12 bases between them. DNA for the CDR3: TGTGCCAGCAGGCAAAAGACCCGCTCTGGGGCCAACGTCCTGACTTTC. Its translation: CASRQKTRSGANVLTF.

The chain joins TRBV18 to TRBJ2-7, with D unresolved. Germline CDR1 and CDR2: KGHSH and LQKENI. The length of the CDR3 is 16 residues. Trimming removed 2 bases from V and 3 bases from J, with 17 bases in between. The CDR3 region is CASSPGAVRTFYEQYF. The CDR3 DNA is TGTGCCAGCTCACCAGGTGCGGTCAGGACCTTCTACGAGCAGTACTTC.